Below are 21 T cell receptor beta chains sequenced from a single sample in a study of response to subunit inactivated influenza vaccine. MiXCR was run by TCRdb on the RT-PCR reads, yielding one entry per CDR3 protein. The sample lists around 300,000 distinct CDR3 sequences, approximately 21% occurring once. The sequencing here drew on PBMCs from blood, taken about 20 months after vaccination. The receptors stem from a man in his fifties or sixties who received an inactivated influenza vaccine.

The chain combines TRBV4-1 with TRBJ2-1, with TRBD1 identical over 7 bases. V trimming: 2 bases; J trimming: 7 bases; junction bases outside the gene matches: 2. The CDR3 covers 13 residues. The germline CDR1 and CDR2 sequences are MGHRA and YSYEKL. The CDR3 protein is CASSQTGANEQFF. The CDR3 DNA sequence: TGCGCCAGCAGCCAAACAGGGGCGAATGAGCAGTTCTTC.

This clonotype turned up a few times. The rearrangement uses TRBV5-6 and TRBJ1-1; D gene uncertain. The ends were cut back, 4 bases at V and 3 bases at J, with 13 bases in the middle. Per germline, CDR1 SGHDT and CDR2 YYEEEE. The CDR3 has 14 amino acids. CDR3 bases: TGTGCCAGCAGCCAACCAGTGACACACACTGAAGCTTTCTTT. Translation: CASSQPVTHTEAFF.

This clonotype was counted a few times. The gene calls are TRBV4-1 and TRBJ1-1; D perhaps matches TRBD1 (6 bases). Germline V gives CDR1 MGHRA, CDR2 YSYEKL. The CDR3 is made up of 19 amino acids. The V end lost 3 bases, the J end lost 3 bases, and 26 bases lay between the germline ends. The CDR3: CASSHPIKQGRKGDTEAFF. The CDR3 DNA reads as TGCGCCAGCAGCCACCCGATTAAGCAGGGTCGGAAGGGGGACACTGAAGCTTTCTTT.

The chain uses TRBV28 and TRBJ1-3; 9 bases match TRBD1. This CDR3 spans 17 amino acids. V shed 5 bases, J shed 4 bases, and the junction held 12 bases outside the gene matches. Germline V CDR1 and CDR2: MDHEN, SYDVKM. CDR3 nucleotides: TGTGCCAGCAGTCCATCGGGACAGGGAGTTGGAGGAAACACCATATATTTT. Its translation: CASSPSGQGVGGNTIYF.

This clonotype has only a few counts. The chain couples TRBV10-3 to TRBJ1-5; 7 nucleotides match TRBD1. CDR1 is ENHRY and CDR2 is SYGVKD in the germline V gene. V shed 5 bases, J shed 9 bases, and the junction held 10 bases outside the gene matches. The CDR3 runs 14 residues. The CDR3 coding sequence is TGTGCCATCAGTACCGACAGGGAACGCGGGCCCCAGCATTTT. It codes for CAISTDRERGPQHF.

The rearrangement joins TRBV25-1 to TRBJ1-4; TRBD1 aligns across 8 bases. The CDR3 spans 13 residues. Trimming at V came to 8 bases and at J to 7 bases, leaving 6 bases not matched to a gene. Germline CDR1 MGHDK, CDR2 SYGVNS. The CDR3 protein is CASAGGGGEKLFF. The CDR3 DNA follows: TGTGCCAGCGCAGGGGGCGGGGGTGAAAAACTGTTTTTT.

The chain uses TRBV20-1 and TRBJ2-3; D remains ambiguous. CDR1 and CDR2 from the germline V gene are DFQATT and SNEGSKA (reference sequence). This CDR3 spans 14 amino acids. V was clipped by 3 bases and J by 0 bases, with 10 bases between them. This CDR3 is CSASGAASTDTQYF. CDR3 coding DNA: TGCAGTGCTAGTGGCGCTGCTAGCACAGATACGCAGTATTTT.

The sample holds a few counts of this clonotype. V is TRBV20-1 and J is TRBJ1-1; 7 nucleotides line up with TRBD1. V trimming: 0 bases; J trimming: 4 bases; junction bases outside the gene matches: 5. This CDR3 spans 14 amino acids. Germline V gene data show CDR1 as DFQATT and CDR2 as SNEGSKA (reference sequence). The CDR3 is CSARDGSGGTEAFF. In DNA form, the CDR3 reads TGCAGTGCTAGAGATGGGTCAGGGGGCACTGAAGCTTTCTTT.

V gene TRBV7-2 combines with J gene TRBJ1-3; possible D gene TRBD1, 6 bases. The V gene lost 3 bases and the J gene lost 0 bases, with 12 bases spanning the gap. CDR1 is SGHTA, CDR2 FQGNSA, per germline. The CDR3 is 16 amino acids. The CDR3 is CASSFTGRSSGNTIYF. CDR3 DNA: TGTGCCAGCAGCTTTACAGGGCGAAGCTCTGGAAACACCATATATTTT.

The chain is built from TRBV3-1 and TRBJ2-7, with D possibly being TRBD1 (6 bases). Per germline, CDR1 LGHDT and CDR2 YNNKEL (reference sequence). The CDR3 loop spans 13 amino acids. Between the trimmed V and J ends, which lost 3 bases and 3 bases, there was a span of 9 bases. The CDR3 DNA reads TGTGCCAGCAGCCAGGGACAATTCTACGAGCAGTACTTC. Amino acids: CASSQGQFYEQYF.

This clonotype was counted ten times or more. This chain links TRBV20-1 with TRBJ2-1; D remains ambiguous. The V and J ends lost 5 bases and 4 bases respectively, with 6 bases between them. CDR3 length: 11 residues. Germline assignment: CDR1 DFQATT and CDR2 SNEGSKA (reference sequence). DNA for the CDR3: TGCAGTGCTGATAAGTACAATGAGCAGTTCTTC. Its protein product is CSADKYNEQFF.

The V and J genes are TRBV4-3 and TRBJ1-1; D is unresolved. This CDR3 spans 15 amino acids. V was pared by 0 bases and J by 2 bases, with 10 bases between. Germline V gene data show CDR1 as LGHNA and CDR2 as YSLEER. The CDR3 DNA sequence: TGCGCCAGCAGCCAAGAGGGGAGCCGAAACACTGAAGCTTTCTTT. The encoded protein is CASSQEGSRNTEAFF.

This clonotype was seen a handful of times. The chain couples TRBV7-9 to TRBJ1-2, with unresolved D. CDR3 length: 14 residues. V lost 2 bases, J lost 5 bases, and 12 bases lay in between. The germline V gene has CDR1 SEHNR and CDR2 FQNEAQ (reference sequence). The DNA for the CDR3 is TGTGCCAGCAGCTTAATGGGGTCACAGTATGGCTACACCTTC. Translated: CASSLMGSQYGYTF.

The chain couples TRBV6-5 to TRBJ2-5; a weak D match, TRBD2 (5 bases). This CDR3 is built from 15 residues. Per germline, CDR1 MNHEY and CDR2 SVGAGI. Trimming cost V 0 bases and J 5 bases, with 13 bases left between them. DNA for the CDR3: TGTGCCAGCAGTTACTCGACGGGGAGAGGGGAGACCCAGTACTTC. Its translation is CASSYSTGRGETQYF.

The CDR3 loop is CASSPRAQSGYTF. Written as DNA, the CDR3 is TGTGCCAGCAGCCCTCGGGCACAGTCCGGCTACACCTTC. The genes are TRBV5-6 and TRBJ1-2, with D uncertain. This CDR3 comprises 13 residues. Trimming removed 4 bases at V and 8 bases at J, with 15 bases between. Per the germline V gene, CDR1 is SGHDT and CDR2 is YYEEEE.

This clonotype was counted ten times or more. CDR3 DNA sequence: TGTGCCAGCAGTGAATCTGGGGGTGAGCAGTTCTTC. This sequence encodes CASSESGGEQFF. The rearrangement joins TRBV2 to TRBJ2-1; the D call may be TRBD1 or TRBD2 (5 bases each). The germline V gene encodes CDR1 SNHLY and CDR2 FYNNEI. Trimming removed 2 bases from V and 9 bases from J, with 8 bases in between. The CDR3 runs to 12 residues.

V gene TRBV5-5 combines with J gene TRBJ1-6; D uncertain. The CDR3 runs 13 residues. Trimming removed 7 bases from V and 8 bases from J, with 13 bases in between. Germline loops: CDR1 SGHKS, CDR2 YYEKEE (reference sequence). The CDR3 DNA reads as TGTGCCAGCGCGCGGCAGCCAGATTCACCCCTCCACTTT. Translating it yields CASARQPDSPLHF.

This clonotype was observed a handful of times. This rearrangement joins TRBV6-5 to TRBJ1-1, with D uncertain. This CDR3 is 14 amino acids long. Looked up from germline, CDR1 is MNHEY and CDR2 is SVGAGI. V was shortened by 2 bases and J by 1 base, with 8 bases between the two germline ends. Written as DNA, the CDR3 is TGTGCCAGCAGTTACCAGGAGTCGAACACTGAAGCTTTCTTT. Protein product: CASSYQESNTEAFF.

The chain joins TRBV25-1 to TRBJ2-1; D is possibly TRBD1 (6 bases). The CDR3 extends over 16 amino acids. In germline, CDR1 is MGHDK, CDR2 SYGVNS. The V end lost 1 base, the J end lost 2 bases, and 12 bases lay between the germline ends. Here the CDR3 DNA reads TGTGCCAGCAGTGAATTTCTACAGGGACCCTACAATGAGCAGTTCTTC. This sequence encodes CASSEFLQGPYNEQFF.

The chain is built from TRBV28 and TRBJ1-5; TRBD1 might be the D (6 bases). The germline V gene has CDR1 MDHEN and CDR2 SYDVKM. CDR3 length: 14 residues. V lost 3 bases, J lost 3 bases, and 9 bases lay in between. The CDR3 coding sequence is TGTGCCAGCAGTTTCGGGACACCCAATCAGCCCCAGCATTTT. Its protein product is CASSFGTPNQPQHF.

This chain uses TRBV30 with TRBJ1-5; no clear D. The CDR3 contains 13 residues. V lost 1 base and J lost 7, with 11 bases in between. Germline V gene lookup returns CDR1 GTSNPN and CDR2 SVGIG (reference sequence). CDR3 loop: CAWSGPGRQPQHF. For the CDR3, the DNA is TGTGCCTGGAGTGGACCGGGAAGGCAGCCCCAGCATTTT.